Listed below are T cell receptor beta chains from one sample, sequenced in a study of blood T cell repertoires in COVID-19. Measured with immunoSEQ multiplex PCR; TCRdb has only the in-frame clones, and not every one. The sample comprises tens of thousands of clones, about 85% of which are singletons, and approximately 13% rests with the top ten. The specimen was peripheral blood. These receptor sequences come from a woman aged 70-85 years in a cohort sampled during active COVID-19. Both conserved end residues are trimmed from each CDR3.

TRBJ2-2,TRBV5-1,ASSVTSGSPGELF
TRBJ2-3,TRBV10-2,ASSLLDYTQY
TRBJ2-7,TRBV19,ASSISDRGREQY
TRBJ1-2,TRBV3-1/TRBV3-2,ASSQGQGSGYT
TRBJ2-3,TRBV7-8,ASSLGTSGTSTDTQY
TRBJ2-7,TRBV5-1,ASSPRQGYEQY
TRBJ2-3,TRBV30,AWAVVEDTQY
TRBJ2-5,TRBV5-6,ASSLRGPETQY
TRBJ2-7,TRBV3-1/TRBV3-2,ASSQDWKRHTYEQY
TRBJ2-5,TRBV7-2,ASSLVGQVQETQY
TRBJ2-7,TRBV29-1,SGTGTGSYEQY
TRBJ1-5,TRBV10-3,AISERWGDQPQH
TRBJ2-3,TRBV2,ASSEAGGMDTQY
TRBJ2-7,TRBV19,ASSRSGAADGYEQY
TRBJ2-5,TRBV19,ASSASGTREETQY
TRBJ2-5,TRBV9,ASSVASGRAETQY
TRBJ1-2,TRBV2,ASSVRTGGVGYT
TRBJ2-7,TRBV27,ASSWGRGLSYEQY
TRBJ1-4,TRBV3-1/TRBV3-2,ASSQGGQPNEKLF
TRBJ2-5,TRBV2,ASRTDRGLETQY
TRBJ2-7,TRBV6-5,ASSYSTGAIPYEQY
TRBJ2-1,TRBV4-1,ASSQYGTSGLYNEQF
TRBJ2-7,TRBV7-9,ASSPGQTYEQY
TRBJ2-2,TRBV7-3,ASSLRTGFTGELF
TRBJ2-2,TRBV7-2,ASSLVRQGVGELF
TRBJ2-3,TRBV10-2,ASRRQAQGTDTQY
TRBJ2-2,TRBV5-1,ASSLRQGRSGELF
TRBJ2-2,TRBV9,ASSVAGGRTGELF
TRBJ2-2,TRBV3-1/TRBV3-2,ASSQASGSLSGELF
TRBJ2-1,TRBV6-5,ASSQSGDPYPEQF
TRBJ2-1,TRBV19,ASRKREDEQF
TRBJ2-3,TRBV11-2,ASSRLRALAEDTQY
TRBJ2-2,TRBV5-1,ASSPSGLSTGELF
TRBJ1-2,TRBV28,ASSRDTRYGYT
TRBJ1-4,TRBV5-6,ASSLGPERREKLF
TRBJ2-1,TRBV28,ASSSGLAGGRGSYNEQF
TRBJ2-1,TRBV5-1,ASKLGQGSYNEQF
TRBJ2-1,TRBV19,ASSIVASGGLNEQF
TRBJ2-3,TRBV20-1,SASAQGDGIDTQY
TRBJ1-5,TRBV28,ASGFRTVNQPQH
TRBJ2-3,TRBV12-2,ASRYTRDRGTDTQY
TRBJ1-3,TRBV7-3,ASSLGRGGGNTIY
TRBJ2-1,TRBV6-4,ASSERAGEKQF
TRBJ1-2,TRBV28,ASRGQGTYGYT
TRBJ1-5,TRBV19,ASSIAGQGGQPQH
TRBJ2-3,TRBV28,ASSFTSGPDTQY
TRBJ2-3,TRBV11-3,ASSSLAGGSDTQY
TRBJ2-7,TRBV10-3,AISGGTGINYEQY
TRBJ2-2,TRBV5-1,ASSLAPTSRDTGELF
TRBJ2-1,TRBV10-3,AISATGPTYNEQF
TRBJ1-4,TRBV11-2,ASSSTVATNEKLF
TRBJ2-7,TRBV3-1/TRBV3-2,ASSQGLAYEQY
TRBJ2-4,TRBV7-2,ASSLGGGPKNIQY
TRBJ2-1,TRBV4-1,ASSQEGLAGVASYNEQF
TRBJ2-5,TRBV3-1/TRBV3-2,ASSQLSGRYQETQY
TRBJ2-7,TRBV4-2,ASSSQGSSGRVYSYEQY
TRBJ1-2,TRBV28,ASSFAETPLGGGYT